This TCR beta chain was recovered during a study of shared clonotypes between healthy human individuals. Concerning this clone: This sample includes further DNA sequences coding for the same CDR3.

Only in-frame clones appear in the TCRdb table, and some are missing; sequencing was by immunoSEQ multiplex PCR. The repertoire holds fewer than 3 million clones, 92% seen once, with approximately 0.41% in the top ten. The sequencing sample was made of naive CD4+ T cells from PBMCs. Subset described: CD45RA+ positively selected. The TCR originated in a young man in good health. Some clones in this sample may be carry-over from other donors' samples.

The DNA of the CDR3 is TGTGCCAGCAGCGTAGCGTCGAGCTCCTACGAGCAGTACTTC. Protein product: CASSVASSSYEQYF. The chain uses TRBV9 and TRBJ2-7; D is unclear. The V end lost 0 bases, the J end lost 0 bases, and 7 bases lay between the germline ends. This CDR3 is built from 14 residues. From germline, CDR1 is SGDLS and CDR2 YYNGEE.